Below, 13 T cell receptor beta chains from the same sample are listed, as sequenced in a study of T-cell reconstitution after alpha-beta-depleted transplantation in children. Preparation of the TCRbeta library involved a method that used unique molecular identifiers. Using its own MiXCR run on the PCR reads, TCRdb lists one record per CDR3 protein. The table records more than 250,000 distinct CDR3 sequences, 9.5% to 10% of them present only once. The starting material was PBMCs from the stem cell graft donor, obtained from the stem cell graft. These TCRs come from a human donor who donated a stem cell graft to a child with SCID.

The chain couples TRBV12-3 or TRBV12-4 to TRBJ1-4; D is unclear. The CDR3 extends over 13 amino acids. Deletions cut 3 bases from V and 8 bases from J, with 10 bases between. CDR3 amino acids: CASSFHGEEKLFF. DNA for the CDR3: TGTGCCAGCAGTTTCCATGGTGAAGAAAAACTGTTTTTT.

This clonotype came up a few times. V gene TRBV28 combines with J gene TRBJ1-2; D is perhaps TRBD1 (5 bases). Germline values: CDR1 MDHEN, CDR2 SYDVKM. The CDR3 runs to 13 residues. V lost 6 bases and J lost 2, with 10 bases in between. CDR3 DNA sequence: TGTGCCAGCAGGGTGACAGAGAACTATGGCTACACCTTC. The encoded protein is CASRVTENYGYTF.

In this sample, this clonotype turned up a few times. The chain has TRBV2 and TRBJ2-5; D possibly matches TRBD1 or TRBD2 (5 bases each). This CDR3 has 13 residues. Looked up from germline, CDR1 is SNHLY and CDR2 is FYNNEI. Trimming removed 6 bases from V and 1 base from J, with 9 bases in between. In DNA, the CDR3 is TGTGCCAGCAGGGGGGTAACCCAAGAGACCCAGTACTTC. Translating gives CASRGVTQETQYF.

This clonotype was found a few times. V usage is TRBV11-1 and J usage is TRBJ2-1, with TRBD1 identical over 10 bases. The CDR3 extends over 19 amino acids. J was trimmed by 3 bases and V by 2 bases; bases with no gene match: 13. Germline V gene data show CDR1 as SGHAT and CDR2 as FQDESV (reference sequence). CDR3 sequence: CASSLRDSTGTGDYNEQFF. The CDR3 coding sequence is TGTGCCAGCAGCTTAAGAGACTCTACCGGGACAGGGGACTACAATGAGCAGTTCTTC.

The CDR3 here is CASSQGAGGPYNEQFF. CDR3 coding DNA: TGTGCCAGCAGCCAAGGGGCCGGGGGGCCTTACAATGAGCAGTTCTTC. The rearrangement uses TRBV4-2 and TRBJ2-1; TRBD2 might be the D (7 bases). V lost 1 base and J 4 bases, leaving 14 bases between the germline ends. There are 16 residues in the CDR3. From germline, CDR1 is LGHNA and CDR2 YNFKEQ.

This clonotype was seen a handful of times. The chain has TRBV7-6 and TRBJ2-4, with D perhaps matching TRBD2 (6 bases). The germline CDR1 and CDR2 sequences are SGHVS and FNYEAQ. This CDR3 contains 12 residues. V was cut by 5 bases and J by 7 bases, with 9 bases left in between. CDR3 DNA sequence: TGTGCCAGCAGCCCAGGAGGGAACATTCAGTACTTC. This gives the protein CASSPGGNIQYF.

There are many counts of this clonotype. This chain joins TRBV10-3 and TRBJ1-5; 7 bases fit TRBD1. Trimming removed 10 bases from V and 7 bases from J; junction bases left unmatched: 13. CDR1 ENHRY and CDR2 SYGVKD come from the germline V gene. This CDR3 has 14 residues. The DNA for the CDR3 is TGTGCCAACTGGGAGGGGGCGATAGGACAGCCCCAGCATTTT. Encoded protein: CANWEGAIGQPQHF.

This clonotype was counted a few times. V is TRBV7-2 and J is TRBJ2-7; a possible D gene is TRBD1 (6 bases). CDR1 and CDR2 (germline): SGHTA, FQGNSA. The CDR3 length is 13 residues. The V end was cut by 6 bases, the J end by 4 bases, with 13 bases between. The CDR3 reads CASRSSTGYEQYF. The CDR3 DNA reads TGTGCCAGCAGATCTTCGACAGGTTACGAGCAGTACTTC.

This clonotype was observed at least ten times. The rearrangement uses TRBV5-1 and TRBJ2-7; 9 positions match TRBD1. The germline V gene encodes CDR1 SGHRS and CDR2 YFSETQ. This CDR3 has 15 amino acids. The trim removed 4 bases at V and 3 bases at J, leaving 8 bases unmatched. CDR3 loop: CASSALDRGSYEQYF. DNA of the CDR3: TGCGCCAGCAGCGCCCTGGACAGGGGCAGCTACGAGCAGTACTTC.

This clonotype was picked up many times. The chain is built from TRBV3-1 and TRBJ2-1; 9 bases are a match to TRBD2. V dropped 0 bases and J dropped 10; count of bases not matched to a gene: 13. Germline V lookup: CDR1 LGHDT, CDR2 YNNKEL (reference sequence). The CDR3 runs to 17 residues. The CDR3 here is CASSQDGAAGGRWEQFF. The DNA of the CDR3 is TGTGCCAGCAGCCAAGATGGCGCGGCGGGGGGGCGATGGGAGCAGTTCTTC.

This clonotype was seen many times. The chain couples TRBV5-1 to TRBJ2-3, with D perhaps TRBD1 (5 bases). CDR3 length: 15 residues. Germline V gives CDR1 SGHRS, CDR2 YFSETQ. V was shortened by 0 bases and J by 2 bases, with 10 bases between the two germline ends. The CDR3 nucleotides are TGCGCCAGCAGCTTGGTTGCAGGGATCACAGATACGCAGTATTTT. Its translation: CASSLVAGITDTQYF.

This chain connects TRBV12-3 or TRBV12-4 to TRBJ1-4; D may be TRBD1 (6 bases). The CDR3 covers 14 residues. Trimming pared 3 bases from V and 8 bases from J, leaving 13 bases between. In DNA form, the CDR3 reads TGTGCCAGCAGTTTTTTACAGGGTGGCGAAAAACTGTTTTTT. This encodes CASSFLQGGEKLFF.

This clonotype occurred a few times. The V call is TRBV5-6, the J call TRBJ1-5; 8 bases line up with TRBD1. Trimming at V came to 4 bases and at J to 7 bases, leaving 7 bases not matched to a gene. There are 14 residues in the CDR3. The germline CDR1 and CDR2 sequences are SGHDT and YYEEEE. Here the CDR3 DNA reads TGTGCCAGCAGCCGACAGGGGTCGGGGCAGCCCCAGCATTTT. This sequence encodes CASSRQGSGQPQHF.